This T cell receptor (beta chain) appears in the sequencing data of a study of control samples from healthy donors and cancer patients. Using immunoSEQ multiplex PCR, the repertoire was profiled, and TCRdb retains in-frame clones only, with some absent. The repertoire holds about 180,000 clones, around 90% seen once, with 1.1% to 1.5% in the top ten. Comments on this clone: Within the sample, other DNA sequences also encode this same CDR3.

V dropped 4 bases and J dropped 0; count of bases not matched to a gene: 1. There are 15 residues in the CDR3. Germline CDR1 and CDR2: MGHRA and YSYEKL. This TCR was sampled from a man aged 25 to 40 in good health. The V gene is TRBV4-1, the J gene TRBJ2-1; 9 positions agree with TRBD2. The source material was blood. As DNA, the CDR3 is TGCGCCAGCAGCCTACTAGCGGGCTCCTACAATGAGCAGTTCTTC. It yields the protein CASSLLAGSYNEQFF.